The 5 T cell receptor beta chains below come from one sample, sequenced in a study of T cell clonality in common variable immunodeficiency. Overall study findings and caveats: Common variable immunodeficiency TCR beta sequences reportedly had fewer deletions and N-nucleotide insertions.

The antigens for these receptors are not known. The data were produced by immunoSEQ multiplex PCR, yet TCRdb's version contains in-frame clones alone and is incomplete. This table holds approximately 29,000 clones with no singletons; the top ten claim approximately 3.1%. Input material: peripheral blood mononuclear cells. The receptors come from a human donor with common variable immunodeficiency.

Comment on this clone: The read halts 3 residues ahead of the CDR3 end, with the missing end drawn from the germline J gene. The chain combines TRBV7-6 with TRBJ2-7; 7 bases map to TRBD2. Trimming removed 9 bases from V and 5 bases from J; junction bases left unmatched: 10. The CDR3 runs to 13 residues. Germline V gene data show CDR1 as SGHVS and CDR2 as FNYEAQ. CDR3 bases read: TGTGCCAGTTCGGGGGGTGGGGTAGACGAG. Amino acids: CASSGGGVDE. The CDR3 reads in full as CASSGGGVDEQYF.

CDR3 region: CASSPLDRGTEAFF. CDR3 DNA, as far as it was read: TGTGCCAGCTCACCCTTGGACAGGGGCACTGAA. The V gene is TRBV18, the J gene TRBJ1-1, with TRBD1 matching 9 bases. The missing CDR3 end, 3 residues past where the read stops, is filled in from the germline J gene. Trimming took 3 bases from V and 4 from J; bases not matched to a gene: 3. There are 14 residues in the CDR3. Germline values: CDR1 KGHSH, CDR2 LQKENI.

On this clone: The missing CDR3 end, 3 residues past where the read stops, is filled in from the germline J gene. The chain employs TRBV7-6 and TRBJ2-7; 10 bases fit TRBD1. Trimming removed 3 bases from V and 6 bases from J; junction bases left unmatched: 8. The CDR3 is 15 residues long. Per germline, CDR1 SGHVS and CDR2 FNYEAQ. The sequenced part of the CDR3 DNA is TGTGCCAGCAGCTTGGCCGGGACAGGGGTCACCGAG. It codes for CASSLAGTGVTE. Given in full, the CDR3 is CASSLAGTGVTEQYF.

Concerning this clone itself: One end of the junction fails to match germline, which may point to a read error. The read stops 3 residues short of the end of the CDR3; the missing end is completed from the germline J gene. The chain combines TRBV6-1 with TRBJ1-2; D is ambiguous. CDR1 MNHNS and CDR2 SASEGT come from the germline V gene. This CDR3 is 15 amino acids long. This chain's CDR3 is CASSKARGHNYGYTF. The sequenced part of the CDR3 DNA is TGTGCCAGCAGTAAAGCCCGCGGTCATAACTATGGC.

This clone appeared a few times. The read stops 3 residues short of the end of the CDR3; the missing end is completed from the germline J gene. The rearrangement joins TRBV7-9 to TRBJ1-5; D uncertain. Germline loops: CDR1 SEHNR, CDR2 FQNEAQ (reference sequence). The CDR3 loop spans 13 amino acids. The germline V and J ends were trimmed by 5 bases and 5 bases, with 10 bases remaining between them. This CDR3 reads CASSPDGDQPQHF. The part of the CDR3 DNA that was read is TGTGCCAGCAGCCCAGACGGGGATCAGCCC.